This TCR beta chain was found in a study of graft-versus-host responses after intestinal transplantation. Some clones are missing from TCRdb's copy, which holds only in-frame ones; the method was immunoSEQ multiplex PCR. The sample shows some 120,000 clones, over 75% of them seen only once. This CDR3 comprises 16 residues. Germline V gene lookup returns CDR1 SGHNT and CDR2 YYREEE (reference sequence). The ends were cut back, 1 base at V and 1 base at J, with 14 bases in the middle. Concerning this clone: Its target is unknown.

This chain connects TRBV5-4 to TRBJ2-5; possibly TRBD2 for D (6 bases). Sample: unstimulated CD4+ T cells sorted from spleen or lymph node cells, taken before intestinal transplant. The clonotype was recovered from a human donor who received an intestinal transplant. The CDR3 nucleotides are TGTGCCAGCAGCTTGCGCCTAAGCGGGCCCCAAGAGACCCAGTACTTC. This encodes CASSLRLSGPQETQYF.